This T cell receptor beta chain is drawn from a study of metastatic and nonmetastatic thyroid tumors. All patients were treatment-naive before thyroid surgery. Germline trimming cut 2 bases from V and 8 bases from J; bases unmatched to any gene: 2. The CDR3 consists of 14 residues. This clone came up many times. TCRdb re-analyzed the PCR reads through MiXCR. This sample yields approximately 20,000 clones, of which over 20% are seen a single time; roughly 10% belongs to the top ten. The V and J genes are TRBV12-3 or TRBV12-4 and TRBJ2-1, with 11 positions matching TRBD1. The clonotype was recovered from a male donor with papillary thyroid cancer or a benign thyroid nodule (not recorded which). Some clones in this sample may be carry-over from other donors' samples. Material: tumor tissue. The CDR3 protein is CASSLRGQGDEQFF. For the CDR3, the DNA is TGTGCCAGCAGTTTAAGGGGACAGGGGGATGAGCAGTTCTTC.